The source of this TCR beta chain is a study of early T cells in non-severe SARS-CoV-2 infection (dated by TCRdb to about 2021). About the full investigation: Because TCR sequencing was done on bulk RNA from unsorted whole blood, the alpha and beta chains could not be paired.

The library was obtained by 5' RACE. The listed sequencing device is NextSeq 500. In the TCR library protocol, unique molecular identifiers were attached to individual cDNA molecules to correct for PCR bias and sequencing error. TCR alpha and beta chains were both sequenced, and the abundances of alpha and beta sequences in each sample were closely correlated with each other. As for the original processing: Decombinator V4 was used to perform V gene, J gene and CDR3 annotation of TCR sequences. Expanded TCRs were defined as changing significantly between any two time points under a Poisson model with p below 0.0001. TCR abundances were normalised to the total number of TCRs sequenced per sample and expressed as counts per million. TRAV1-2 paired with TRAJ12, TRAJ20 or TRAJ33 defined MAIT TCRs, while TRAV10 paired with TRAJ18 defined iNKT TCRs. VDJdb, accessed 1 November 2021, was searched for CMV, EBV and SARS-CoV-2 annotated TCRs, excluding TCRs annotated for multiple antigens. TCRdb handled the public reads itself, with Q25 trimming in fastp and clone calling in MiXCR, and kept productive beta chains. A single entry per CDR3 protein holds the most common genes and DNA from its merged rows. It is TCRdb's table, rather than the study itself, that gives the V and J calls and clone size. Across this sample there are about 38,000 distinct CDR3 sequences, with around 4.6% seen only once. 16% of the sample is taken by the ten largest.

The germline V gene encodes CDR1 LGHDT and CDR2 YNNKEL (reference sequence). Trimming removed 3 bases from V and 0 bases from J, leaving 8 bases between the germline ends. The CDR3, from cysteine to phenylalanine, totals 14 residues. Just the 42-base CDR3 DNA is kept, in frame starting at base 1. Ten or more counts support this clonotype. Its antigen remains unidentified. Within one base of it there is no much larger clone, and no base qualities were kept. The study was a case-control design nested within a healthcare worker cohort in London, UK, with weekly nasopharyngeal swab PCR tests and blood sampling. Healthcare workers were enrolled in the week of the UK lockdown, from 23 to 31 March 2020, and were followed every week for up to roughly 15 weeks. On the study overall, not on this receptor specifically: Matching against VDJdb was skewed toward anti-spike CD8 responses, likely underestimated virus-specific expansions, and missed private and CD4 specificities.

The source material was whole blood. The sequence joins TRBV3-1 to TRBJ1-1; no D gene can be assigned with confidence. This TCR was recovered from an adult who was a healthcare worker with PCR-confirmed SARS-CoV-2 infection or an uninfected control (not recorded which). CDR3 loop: CASSHLIMNTEAFF. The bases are TGTGCCAGCAGCCATCTGATTATGAACACTGAAGCTTTCTTT. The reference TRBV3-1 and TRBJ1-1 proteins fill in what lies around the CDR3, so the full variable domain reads DTAVSQTPKYLVTQMGNDKSIKCEQNLGHDTMYWYKQDSKKFLKIMFSYNNKELIINETVPNRFSPKSPDKAHLNLHINSLELGDSAVYFCASSHLIMNTEAFFGQGTRLTVV.